This T cell receptor (beta chain) was documented in a study of T cells in Graves' hyperthyroidism and ophthalmopathy (dated by TCRdb to the late 2010s). As for the study more broadly: Peripheral blood samples were taken at the time of initial diagnosis, prior to any treatment. A discovery cohort of about a hundred patients, roughly 40 with Graves' ophthalmopathy and about 60 with stable Graves' hyperthyroidism, was used to find distinguishing TCR V-J signatures. Whether ophthalmopathy could be predicted prospectively was tested in an independent validation cohort made up of 18 to 20 hyperthyroidism patients plus 17 patients who later progressed to ophthalmopathy. The roughly 100 discovery patients were divided at random into training and test sets in a 7:3 ratio. In over five Graves' hyperthyroidism patients, the study also compared T-cell repertoires from thyroid tissue with T-cell repertoires from blood. Once sampling was done, hyperthyroidism patients were given methimazole at a starting dose of 30 mg daily, whereas ophthalmopathy patients were given high-dose intravenous methylprednisolone. The paper reports TCR Vbeta CDR3 sequencing of some 140 peripheral blood samples: under 45 ophthalmopathy, under 85 hyperthyroidism and approximately 17 progressor patients.

Graves' hyperthyroidism was defined as stable when no progression to ophthalmopathy occurred over 18 months of follow-up. Hyperthyroidism patients were newly diagnosed, had a disease duration of under 2 months, and were aged 18 to 65 years. Exclusion was applied to patients with uncontrolled infections, other autoimmune diseases, pregnancy or lactation. Clinical symptoms, serum thyroxine and TRAb, thyroid ultrasound, and orbital computed tomography formed the basis for the diagnoses. PBMCs were separated from roughly 9.3 ml of fresh peripheral blood using Ficoll-Paque density gradient centrifugation. Trizol reagent was used to extract total RNA, and RNA quality was then checked on an Agilent 2100 Bioanalyzer. From the germline V gene (reference sequence), CDR1 is MNHEY and CDR2 is SMNVEV. The CDR3 runs 15 amino acids, cysteine and phenylalanine included. The kept DNA is CDR3 alone, 45 bases in frame from the first base. V and J are trimmed by 5 bases and 10 bases, and the gene matches miss 13 bases of the junction.

This clonotype has at least ten counts. The antigen it binds to is not known. Per-base qualities were not stored, and no clone one base away is much larger. TCR beta CDR3 regions were amplified from RNA transcripts. A first-round RT-PCR of the TCR CDR3 used the HTBI primer set with the Qiagen OneStep RT-PCR kit. Libraries were constructed in a second round of multiplex PCR, after which size selection and purification were performed. The libraries were sequenced on an Illumina HiSeq2000 using paired-end 100 bp reads. Processing in the source paper ran as follows. Raw data were processed with SOAPnuke, discarding reads with adapters, uncalled bases, mean Phred below 15, or no exact constant-primer or identifier match. High-quality paired reads were merged using COPE v1.2.5, and each unique nucleotide sequence was defined as a clonotype. MiTCR v1.1 was used to align clonotypes to the IMGT TRBV, TRBD and TRBJ reference segments. Only V-J combinations with frequency above 0.0001, covering about 99% of repertoires, were analysed. A TCS score was defined as the ratio of F50 (clonal expansion) to E x V (chaos), with BLOSUM62-based TCRdist applied between CDR3 peptides within each V-J. Welch's t-statistics and random forest reduced fewer than 600 V-J features to roughly 13, which were used in a naive Bayes classifier (R e1071). Using fastp at Q25 and MiXCR, TCRdb reprocessed the public reads and kept productive beta chains. Each CDR3 protein appears once, grouped with its most common genes and DNA. TCRdb assigned the V and J calls; the authors' analysis was not used. This sample has 250,000 to 300,000 distinct CDR3 sequences in its table, and about an eighth of those were observed once. The ten biggest clones cover roughly 7.9% of the sample.

Study-wide findings and limitations: Ophthalmopathy was separated from stable hyperthyroidism by a 13 V-J signature model, with approximately 89% sensitivity and around 81% specificity obtained in cross-validation and 80%/75% obtained in testing. In validation, the model predicted progression to ophthalmopathy a median of about 6 months before onset, with over 60% sensitivity and roughly 77% specificity. Sample size was not statistically predetermined, and investigators were not blinded to group allocation. Most expanded thyroid clonotypes (frequency above 0.001) were also detected in blood, suggesting blood repertoires may reflect thyroid immune responses.

The source material was blood. In this chain, TRBV27 is recombined with TRBJ1-1, with 10 junctional bases fitting TRBD1. This clonotype was obtained from a middle-aged woman with Graves' hyperthyroidism. The CDR3 region: CASSVTGTGAYGAFF. The nucleotide sequence is given as TGTGCCAGCAGTGTTACCGGGACAGGGGCTTACGGAGCTTTCTTT.